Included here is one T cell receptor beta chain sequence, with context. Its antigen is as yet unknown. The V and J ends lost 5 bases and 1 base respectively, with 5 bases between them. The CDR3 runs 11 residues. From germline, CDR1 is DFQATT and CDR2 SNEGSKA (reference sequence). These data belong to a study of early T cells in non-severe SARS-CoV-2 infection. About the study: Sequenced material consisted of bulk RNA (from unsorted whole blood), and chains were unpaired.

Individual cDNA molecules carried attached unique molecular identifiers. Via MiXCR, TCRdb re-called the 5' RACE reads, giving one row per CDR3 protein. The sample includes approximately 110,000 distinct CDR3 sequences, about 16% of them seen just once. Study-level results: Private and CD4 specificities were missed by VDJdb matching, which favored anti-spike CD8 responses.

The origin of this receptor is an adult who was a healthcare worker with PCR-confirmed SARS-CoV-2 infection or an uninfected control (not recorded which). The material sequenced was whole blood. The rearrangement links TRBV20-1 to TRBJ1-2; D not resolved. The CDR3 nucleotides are TGCAGTGCTGCCCATAACTATGGCTACACCTTC. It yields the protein CSAAHNYGYTF.